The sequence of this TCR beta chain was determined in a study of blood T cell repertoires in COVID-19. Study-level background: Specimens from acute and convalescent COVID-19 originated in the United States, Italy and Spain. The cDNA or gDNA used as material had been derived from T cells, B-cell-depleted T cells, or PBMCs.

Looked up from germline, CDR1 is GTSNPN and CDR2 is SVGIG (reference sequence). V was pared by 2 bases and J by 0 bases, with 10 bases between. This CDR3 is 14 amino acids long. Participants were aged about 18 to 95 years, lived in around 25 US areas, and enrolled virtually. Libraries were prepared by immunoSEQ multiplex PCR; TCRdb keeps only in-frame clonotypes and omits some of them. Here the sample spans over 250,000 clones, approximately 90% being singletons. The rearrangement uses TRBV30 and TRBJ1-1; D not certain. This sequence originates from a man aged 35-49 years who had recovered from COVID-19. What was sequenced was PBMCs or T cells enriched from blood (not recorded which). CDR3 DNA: TGTGCCTGGAGTACAGATTTTTTGAACACTGAAGCTTTCTTT. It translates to CAWSTDFLNTEAFF.